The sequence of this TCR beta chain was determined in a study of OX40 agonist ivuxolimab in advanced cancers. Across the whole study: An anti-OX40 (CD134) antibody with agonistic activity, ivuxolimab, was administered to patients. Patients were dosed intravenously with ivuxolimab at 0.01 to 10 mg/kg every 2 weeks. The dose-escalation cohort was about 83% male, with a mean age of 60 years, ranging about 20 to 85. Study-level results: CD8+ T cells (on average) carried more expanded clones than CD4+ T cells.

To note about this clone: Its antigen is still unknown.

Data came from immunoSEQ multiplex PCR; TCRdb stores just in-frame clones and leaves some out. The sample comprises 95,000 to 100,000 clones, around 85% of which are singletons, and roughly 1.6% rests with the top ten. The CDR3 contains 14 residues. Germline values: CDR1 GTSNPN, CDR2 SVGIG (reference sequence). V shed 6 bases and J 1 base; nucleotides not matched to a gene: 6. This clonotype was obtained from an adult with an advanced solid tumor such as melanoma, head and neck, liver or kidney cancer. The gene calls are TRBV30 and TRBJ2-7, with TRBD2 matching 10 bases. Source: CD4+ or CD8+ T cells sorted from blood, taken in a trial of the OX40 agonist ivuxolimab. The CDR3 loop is CACDRLAGSYEQYF. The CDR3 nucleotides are TGTGCCTGTGACAGACTAGCGGGTTCCTACGAGCAGTACTTC.